This T cell receptor beta chain was profiled in a study of blood T cell repertoires in COVID-19. The wider study: Material from acute and convalescent COVID-19 was sourced from the United States, Italy and Spain. From T cells, B-cell-depleted T cells, or PBMCs came the material, which was cDNA or gDNA.

Authors' processing steps: Counts of nucleated cells, estimated from reference gene primer amplification, were obtained. Assay used: immunoSEQ multiplex PCR; TCRdb lists only in-frame clones, some missing. The V and J calls and the clone size are those of that table, but D and trimming were determined from the DNA. The repertoire holds over 120,000 clones, with 80% to 85% as singletons. This CDR3 has 15 residues. Germline V gene data show CDR1 as SGHTS and CDR2 as YDEGEE. Trimming pared 1 base from V and 6 bases from J, leaving 16 bases between. The chain recombines TRBV5-8 with TRBJ1-1; D may be TRBD1 (6 bases). The origin of this receptor is a woman aged 55-70 years with acute or convalescent COVID-19. Material: peripheral blood. Written as DNA, the CDR3 is TGTGCCAGCAGCTTGTGGAGAGGGACAATACCTGAAGCTTTCTTT. Translation: CASSLWRGTIPEAFF.